The 25 T cell receptor beta chains given below trace back to one sample, sequenced in a study of graft-versus-host responses after intestinal transplantation (dated by TCRdb to the early 2020s). Which antigens these TCRs recognize remains unknown. Preparation of the library involved the immunoSEQ multiplex PCR assay. TCRdb mirrors the immuneACCESS table, restricted to in-frame sequences. Some clones are absent from its copies; in checked studies, under half trace to an unresolved V gene, and the reason for the others is unknown. For this sample the table gives about 88,000 clones, of which about 90% were detected only once. The leading ten clones occupy 0.11% of the sample. Sample time point, as interpreted from the label and publication: cells obtained before transplantation from donor or recipient. The material was unstimulated CD4+ T cells sorted from spleen or lymph node cells, obtained before intestinal transplant. These TCRs come from a human donor who received an intestinal transplant.

J is TRBJ1-2 and V is TRBV6-6, with a tentative D call TRBD1 (5 bases). Trimming pared 5 bases from V and 3 bases from J, leaving 10 bases between. The CDR3 is 13 residues long. The germline gives CDR1 MNHNY, CDR2 SVGAGI (reference sequence). The DNA for the CDR3 is TGTGCCAGCAGTCACGGGACTGACTATGGCTACACCTTC. Translation: CASSHGTDYGYTF.

CDR3 sequence: CASSEAGGGSQPQHF. For the CDR3, the DNA is TGTGCCAGCAGTGAAGCGGGGGGGGGCAGCCAGCCCCAGCATTTT. This rearrangement joins TRBV6-1 to TRBJ1-5, with D possibly TRBD1 on 6 matching bases. Trimming removed 0 bases at V and 7 bases at J, with 13 bases between. CDR1 MNHNS and CDR2 SASEGT come from the germline V gene. The CDR3 extends over 15 amino acids.

The V gene is TRBV5-8, the J gene TRBJ2-7; TRBD2 matches at 9 bases. Germline trimming cut 2 bases from V and 3 bases from J; bases unmatched to any gene: 3. The CDR3 has 14 residues. Germline CDR1 is SGHTS and CDR2 is YDEGEE. CDR3 DNA sequence: TGTGCCAGCAGCTTAGCGGGGGGCCGCTACGAGCAGTACTTC. This encodes CASSLAGGRYEQYF.

This chain connects TRBV6-1 to TRBJ1-5; 7 bases match TRBD1. The germline gives CDR1 MNHNS, CDR2 SASEGT. The CDR3 is made up of 17 amino acids. V lost 4 bases, J lost 3 bases, and 12 bases stayed unmatched. The CDR3 bases are TGTGCCAGCAGTGGAAAGCGGAGTGACAGGGACAATCAGCCCCAGCATTTT. The encoded protein is CASSGKRSDRDNQPQHF.

This chain joins TRBV7-3 and TRBJ2-5, with TRBD2 identical over 7 bases. Germline trimming cut 1 base from V and 4 bases from J; bases unmatched to any gene: 6. The CDR3 totals 15 residues. Germline V lookup: CDR1 SGHTA, CDR2 FQGTGA. CDR3 region: CASSLMGGMSETQYF. The CDR3, as DNA: TGTGCCAGCAGCTTAATGGGGGGGATGTCAGAGACCCAGTACTTC.

This chain links TRBV9 with TRBJ2-5; TRBD1 might be the D (6 bases). Between the trimmed V and J ends, which lost 4 bases and 5 bases, there was a span of 12 bases. This CDR3 comprises 13 residues. Germline V gene lookup returns CDR1 SGDLS and CDR2 YYNGEE. This chain's CDR3 is CASSRGFGETQYF. Written as DNA, the CDR3 is TGTGCCAGCAGCAGGGGGTTCGGGGAGACCCAGTACTTC.

The V and J genes are TRBV29-1 and TRBJ1-2, with D hard to call. Looked up from germline, CDR1 is SQVTM and CDR2 is ANQGSEA. With 4 bases removed from V and 1 base from J, the gap between germline ends came to 7 bases. This CDR3 spans 12 amino acids. The CDR3, as DNA: TGCAGCGTTGGAACGGGTAACTATGGCTACACCTTC. It translates to CSVGTGNYGYTF.

The gene calls are TRBV18 and TRBJ2-3, with TRBD2 matching 13 bases. The length of the CDR3 is 18 residues. The J segment lost 2 bases and the V segment lost 1 base, leaving 6 bases of the junction unmatched. Germline loops: CDR1 KGHSH, CDR2 LQKENI. The CDR3 DNA follows: TGTGCCAGCTCACCACTTTTGGGGACTAGCGGGGACACAGATACGCAGTATTTT. Its protein product is CASSPLLGTSGDTDTQYF.

The V call is TRBV7-9, the J call TRBJ1-1; the D gene is possibly TRBD1 (5 bases). CDR3 length equals 15 residues. Trimming took 5 bases from V and 3 from J, leaving 16 bases between them. Germline CDR1 and CDR2: SEHNR and FQNEAQ (reference sequence). The DNA for the CDR3 is TGTGCCAGCAGCGCCCAACGACAGAAAGACACTGAAGCTTTCTTT. This gives the protein CASSAQRQKDTEAFF.

CDR3: CASSDYSGENYGYTF. In nucleotides, the CDR3 is TGTGCCAGCAGCGACTATTCGGGGGAAAACTATGGCTACACCTTC. J is TRBJ1-2 and V is TRBV9, with TRBD1 as a possible D gene (5 bases). Looked up from germline, CDR1 is SGDLS and CDR2 is YYNGEE. V gave up 3 bases and J gave up 2 bases, with 14 bases separating them. The CDR3 spans 15 residues.

CDR3 loop: CSVDRGLNTGELFF. CDR3 sequence (DNA): TGCAGCGTTGACAGGGGCCTGAACACCGGGGAGCTGTTTTTT. J is TRBJ2-2 and V is TRBV29-1, with a tentative D call TRBD1 (6 bases). The CDR3 contains 14 residues. Trimming removed 3 bases from V and 1 base from J, with 9 bases in between. The germline V gene encodes CDR1 SQVTM and CDR2 ANQGSEA.

The rearrangement uses TRBV6-5 and TRBJ2-3; TRBD2 matches 10 bases. V shed 2 bases and J 6 bases; nucleotides not matched to a gene: 8. The V gene's germline CDR1 is MNHEY and CDR2 SVGAGI. CDR3 length: 16 amino acids. The CDR3 protein is CASSYLYSGGYDTQYF. The DNA of the CDR3 is TGTGCCAGCAGTTACCTCTATAGCGGGGGGTATGATACGCAGTATTTT.

As to this clone: One end of the junction varies from germline; a read error may be responsible. The chain recombines TRBV12-5 with TRBJ2-7; no clear D gene. The CDR3 runs to 12 residues. Germline loops: CDR1 LGHNT, CDR2 FRNRAP. The CDR3 is CASGQDTYAQYF. In DNA form, the CDR3 reads TGTGCTAGTGGTCAAGACACGTACGCGCAGTACTTC.

This clone was seen a single time. CDR3 nucleotide sequence: TGTGCCAGCAGTCGACAGGCCATGAACACTGAAGCTTTCTTT. Translated: CASSRQAMNTEAFF. The chain carries TRBV6-5 and TRBJ1-1, with D perhaps matching TRBD1 (6 bases). Germline V lookup: CDR1 MNHEY, CDR2 SVGAGI. This CDR3 has 14 amino acids. Trimming took off 5 bases at V and 0 bases at J, with 10 bases between the two ends.

The J gene is TRBJ2-3, the V gene TRBV19; D is ambiguous. CDR3 length: 14 residues. In germline, CDR1 is LNHDA, CDR2 SQIVND (reference sequence). Trimming removed 3 bases from V and 3 bases from J, with 10 bases in between. The CDR3 spells CASSMGGPTDTQYF. CDR3 in DNA: TGTGCCAGTAGTATGGGTGGGCCGACAGATACGCAGTATTTT. The variable domain in full, with the rest retrieved from reference TRBV19 and TRBJ2-3, is DGGITQSPKYLFRKEGQNVTLSCEQNLNHDAMYWYRQDPGQGLRLIYYSQIVNDFQKGDIAEGYSVSREKKESFPLTVTSAQKNPTAFYLCASSMGGPTDTQYFGPGTRLTVL.

CDR3 residues: CASSLGLLNEQFF. In nucleotides, the CDR3 is TGTGCCAGCAGCCTGGGACTACTCAATGAGCAGTTCTTC. The chain uses TRBV14 and TRBJ2-1, with 7 bases that match TRBD2. Germline-derived CDR1 and CDR2 are SGHDN and FVKESK. The CDR3 is made up of 13 amino acids. The V gene end was trimmed by 4 bases and the J gene end by 6 bases; junction bases not matched to a gene: 3. Variable domain in full (rest from reference TRBV14 and TRBJ2-1): EAGVTQFPSHSVIEKGQTVTLRCDPISGHDNLYWYRRVMGKEIKFLLHFVKESKQDESGMPNNRFLAERTGGTYSTLKVQPAELEDSGVYFCASSLGLLNEQFFGPGTRLTVL.

The genes are TRBV19 and TRBJ1-4, with TRBD1 matching 12 bases. Unmatched junction bases numbered 6, after V lost 5 bases and J lost 8 bases. This CDR3 contains 15 residues. Germline V lookup: CDR1 LNHDA, CDR2 SQIVND (reference sequence). DNA for the CDR3: TGTGCCAGTAGTCCTCCCGGGACAGGGGGCGAAAAACTGTTTTTT. It is translated as CASSPPGTGGEKLFF.

The chain couples TRBV7-8 to TRBJ1-2; D might be TRBD1 (5 bases). This CDR3 comprises 14 residues. Germline values: CDR1 SGHVS, CDR2 FQNEAQ. Deletions cut 5 bases from V and 2 bases from J, with 12 bases between. The CDR3 loop reads CASSEGLQNYGYTF. The CDR3 DNA reads as TGTGCCAGCAGCGAGGGACTGCAAAACTATGGCTACACCTTC.

This chain joins TRBV7-2 and TRBJ1-1; D gene unclear. V was shortened by 1 base and J by 1 base, with 4 bases between the two germline ends. The germline CDR1 and CDR2 sequences are SGHTA and FQGNSA. The CDR3 loop spans 13 amino acids. In DNA, the CDR3 is TGTGCCAGCAGCTTAGGGGCGAACACTGAAGCTTTCTTT. Translated: CASSLGANTEAFF. Full variable domain (rest looked up from reference TRBV7-2 and TRBJ1-1): GAGVSQSPSNKVTEKGKDVELRCDPISGHTALYWYRQSLGQGLEFLIYFQGNSAPDKSGLPSDRFSAERTGGSVSTLTIQRTQQEDSAVYLCASSLGANTEAFFGQGTRLTVV.

This chain links TRBV7-9 with TRBJ1-2, with TRBD1 as a possible D gene (6 bases). Trimming shortened V by 6 bases and J by 5 bases, and 22 bases separated the two germline ends. Germline assignment: CDR1 SEHNR and CDR2 FQNEAQ (reference sequence). The CDR3 has 16 amino acids. This chain's CDR3 is CASSDGFRDTRYGYTF. CDR3 coding DNA: TGTGCCAGCAGTGACGGATTCCGGGACACCAGATATGGCTACACCTTC. Using reference TRBV7-9 and TRBJ1-2 for the parts outside the CDR3, the full variable domain is DTGVSQNPRHKITKRGQNVTFRCDPISEHNRLYWYRQTLGQGPEFLTYFQNEAQLEKSRLLSDRFSAERPKGSFSTLEIQRTEQGDSAMYLCASSDGFRDTRYGYTFGSGTRLTVV.

V and J are TRBV19 and TRBJ1-2, with 11 bases lining up with TRBD1. Germline values: CDR1 LNHDA, CDR2 SQIVND (reference sequence). The trim removed 3 bases at V and 3 bases at J, leaving 3 bases unmatched. This CDR3 has 15 amino acids. The CDR3: CASSIWGQGDYGYTF. The CDR3 coding sequence is TGTGCCAGTAGTATTTGGGGACAGGGGGACTATGGCTACACCTTC.

The chain combines TRBV5-1 with TRBJ2-6, with D possibly matching TRBD2 (6 bases). V shed 7 bases and J shed 3 bases, with 14 bases lying between them. CDR3 length equals 15 residues. The V gene's germline CDR1 is SGHRS and CDR2 YFSETQ. CDR3 amino acids: CASREWGFGANVLTF. The CDR3 region has the DNA TGCGCCAGCCGGGAGTGGGGATTTGGGGCCAACGTCCTGACTTTC.

This clone was counted a few times. The V gene is TRBV6-5, the J gene TRBJ1-1; D may be TRBD1 (6 bases). V gave up 3 bases and J gave up 2 bases, with 10 bases separating them. Germline CDR1 is MNHEY and CDR2 is SVGAGI. The CDR3 extends over 14 amino acids. Here the CDR3 reads CASSYRGGNTEAFF. CDR3 nucleotides: TGTGCCAGCAGTTATAGAGGGGGAAACACTGAAGCTTTCTTT.

V and J are TRBV7-6 and TRBJ2-1, with 7 bases lining up with TRBD1. The CDR3 consists of 15 residues. Germline V lookup: CDR1 SGHVS, CDR2 FNYEAQ. V shed 1 base and J 4 bases; nucleotides not matched to a gene: 4. The CDR3 DNA reads as TGTGCCAGCAGCTTAGGGCAGGGGGTTTACAATGAGCAGTTCTTC. Amino acid sequence: CASSLGQGVYNEQFF.

This clone was recorded once. J is TRBJ2-7 and V is TRBV18, with a weak D call TRBD1 (6 bases). Germline V gene sequence: CDR1 KGHSH, CDR2 LQKENI. The CDR3 totals 15 residues. V lost 3 bases, J lost 0 bases, and 12 bases lay in between. The CDR3 region has the DNA TGTGCCAGCTCACCCAGACAGGTGAGCTCCTACGAGCAGTACTTC. It yields the protein CASSPRQVSSYEQYF. The variable domain in full, completed from reference TRBV18 and TRBJ2-7, reads NAGVMQNPRHLVRRRGQEARLRCSPMKGHSHVYWYRQLPEEGLKFMVYLQKENIIDESGMPKERFSAEFPKEGPSILRIQQVVRGDSAAYFCASSPRQVSSYEQYFGPGTRLTVT.